This TCR beta chain was identified during a study of T cells in Graves' hyperthyroidism and ophthalmopathy. Study as a whole: Peripheral blood was obtained at initial diagnosis, preceding any treatment.

Study findings and constraints: Also found in blood were most expanded thyroid clonotypes above 0.001.

Amplification of TCR beta CDR3 regions was performed using RNA transcripts as template. First-round RT-PCR with HTBI primers amplified the TCR CDR3 region. TCRdb reprocessed the multiplex PCR reads via MiXCR and lists one record per CDR3 protein. The profile covers under 400,000 distinct CDR3 sequences, with 15% to 17% appearing a single time and approximately 30% taken by the ten largest. This clonotype was observed a handful of times. Its specificity is not known. The study based diagnoses on clinical symptoms, serum thyroxine and TRAb, thyroid ultrasound and orbital computed tomography. PBMCs were obtained from 7.5 to 10 ml fresh peripheral blood. Germline CDR1 WSHSY, CDR2 SAAADI. This CDR3 is 14 amino acids long. The V segment lost 8 bases and the J segment 3 bases; nucleotides outside the gene matches: 8.

The TCR comes from a woman aged 18-29 years with Graves' hyperthyroidism that later progressed to Graves' ophthalmopathy. Sequenced material: blood. The J gene is TRBJ2-7, the V gene TRBV10-2, with 9 positions matching TRBD1. Here the CDR3 reads CASAPGTGYYEQYF. CDR3 sequence (DNA): TGCGCCAGCGCCCCGGGGACAGGGTACTACGAGCAGTACTTC.